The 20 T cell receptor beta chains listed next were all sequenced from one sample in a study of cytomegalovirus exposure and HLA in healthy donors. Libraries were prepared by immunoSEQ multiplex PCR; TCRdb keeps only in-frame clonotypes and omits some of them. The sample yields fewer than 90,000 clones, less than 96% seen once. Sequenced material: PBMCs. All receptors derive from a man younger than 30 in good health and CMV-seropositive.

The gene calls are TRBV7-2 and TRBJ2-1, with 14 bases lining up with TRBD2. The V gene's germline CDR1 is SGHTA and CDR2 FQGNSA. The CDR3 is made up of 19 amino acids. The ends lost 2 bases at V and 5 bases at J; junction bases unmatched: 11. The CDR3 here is CASSLFQGTSGSRNNEQFF. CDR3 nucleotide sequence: TGTGCCAGCAGCTTATTTCAAGGGACTAGCGGGAGTAGGAACAATGAGCAGTTCTTC. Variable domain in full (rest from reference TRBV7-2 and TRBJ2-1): GAGVSQSPSNKVTEKGKDVELRCDPISGHTALYWYRQSLGQGLEFLIYFQGNSAPDKSGLPSDRFSAERTGGSVSTLTIQRTQQEDSAVYLCASSLFQGTSGSRNNEQFFGPGTRLTVL.

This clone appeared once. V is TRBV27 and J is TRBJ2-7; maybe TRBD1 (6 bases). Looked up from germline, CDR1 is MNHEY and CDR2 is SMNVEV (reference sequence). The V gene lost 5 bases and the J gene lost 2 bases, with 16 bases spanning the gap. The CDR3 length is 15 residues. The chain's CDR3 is CASSPLETGTYEQYF. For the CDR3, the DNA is TGTGCCAGCAGTCCCCTAGAAACAGGGACCTACGAGCAGTACTTC.

The CDR3 protein is CSVEAGQGWGTYNEQFF. CDR3 coding DNA: TGCAGCGTTGAAGCGGGACAGGGGTGGGGAACCTACAATGAGCAGTTCTTC. The chain uses TRBV29-1 and TRBJ2-1; 10 bases fit TRBD1. The CDR3 runs to 17 residues. Germline lookup yields CDR1 SQVTM and CDR2 ANQGSEA. The V segment lost 1 base and the J segment 2 bases; nucleotides outside the gene matches: 8.

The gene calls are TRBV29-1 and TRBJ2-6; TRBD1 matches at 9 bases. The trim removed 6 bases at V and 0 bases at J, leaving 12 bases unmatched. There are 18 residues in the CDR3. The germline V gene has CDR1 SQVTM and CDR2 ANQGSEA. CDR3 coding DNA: TGCAGCGTAGATCTCCGGGACAGGGTTCCCTCTGGGGCCAACGTCCTGACTTTC. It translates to CSVDLRDRVPSGANVLTF.

CDR3 protein: CASLGNTIYF. The CDR3, as DNA: TGTGCCAGTCTCGGAAACACCATATATTTT. The chain has TRBV7-9 and TRBJ1-3; unclear D gene. The CDR3 covers 10 residues. Trimming took 9 bases from V and 4 from J, leaving 4 bases between them. CDR1 and CDR2 from the germline V gene are SEHNR and FQNEAQ (reference sequence).

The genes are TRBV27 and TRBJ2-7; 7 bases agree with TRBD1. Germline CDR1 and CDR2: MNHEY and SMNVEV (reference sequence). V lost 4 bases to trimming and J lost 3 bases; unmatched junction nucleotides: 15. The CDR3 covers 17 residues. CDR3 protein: CASSSTIGPTGNYEQYF. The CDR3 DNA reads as TGTGCCAGCAGTTCCACGATCGGCCCGACAGGGAACTACGAGCAGTACTTC.

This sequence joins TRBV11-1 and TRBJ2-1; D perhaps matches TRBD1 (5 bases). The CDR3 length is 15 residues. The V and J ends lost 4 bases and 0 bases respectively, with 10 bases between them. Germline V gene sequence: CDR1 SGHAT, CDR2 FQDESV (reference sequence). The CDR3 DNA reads TGTGCCAGCAGCTGGGGTAGGGGCTCCTACAATGAGCAGTTCTTC. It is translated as CASSWGRGSYNEQFF.

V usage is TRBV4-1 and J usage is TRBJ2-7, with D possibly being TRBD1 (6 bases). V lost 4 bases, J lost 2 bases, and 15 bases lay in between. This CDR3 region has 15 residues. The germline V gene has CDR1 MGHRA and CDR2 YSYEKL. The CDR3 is CASSLSRTVTYEQYF. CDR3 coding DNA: TGCGCCAGCAGCCTATCGAGGACAGTCACCTACGAGCAGTACTTC.

CDR3 region: CSVGTGGNEQYF. CDR3 DNA sequence: TGCAGCGTTGGGACAGGGGGTAACGAGCAGTACTTC. V gene TRBV29-1 combines with J gene TRBJ2-7; 10 bases agree with TRBD1. V lost 4 bases to trimming and J lost 5 bases; unmatched junction nucleotides: 2. The CDR3 is 12 residues long. Germline V CDR1 and CDR2: SQVTM, ANQGSEA.

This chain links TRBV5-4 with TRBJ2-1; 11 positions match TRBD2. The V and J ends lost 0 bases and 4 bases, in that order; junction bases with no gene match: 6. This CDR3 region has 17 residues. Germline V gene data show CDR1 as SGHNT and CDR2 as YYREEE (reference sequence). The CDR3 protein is CASSLVSGRGVYNEQFF. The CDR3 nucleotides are TGTGCCAGCAGCTTGGTTAGCGGGAGGGGAGTATACAATGAGCAGTTCTTC.

The CDR3 DNA reads as TGTGCCAGCAGCCAAGCGACAGGGGGTAGGGAGCTGTTTTTT. This sequence encodes CASSQATGGRELFF. The gene calls are TRBV14 and TRBJ2-2; TRBD1 aligns across 9 bases. CDR1 SGHDN and CDR2 FVKESK come from the germline V gene. With V trimmed by 1 base and J by 9 bases, 3 bases remained unmatched. CDR3 length equals 14 residues.

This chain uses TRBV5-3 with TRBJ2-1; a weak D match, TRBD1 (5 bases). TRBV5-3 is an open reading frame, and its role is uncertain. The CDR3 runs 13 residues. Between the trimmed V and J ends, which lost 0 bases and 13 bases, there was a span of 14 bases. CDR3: CARSLARTRDQFF. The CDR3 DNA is TGTGCCAGAAGCTTGGCCCGGACAAGGGATCAGTTCTTC.

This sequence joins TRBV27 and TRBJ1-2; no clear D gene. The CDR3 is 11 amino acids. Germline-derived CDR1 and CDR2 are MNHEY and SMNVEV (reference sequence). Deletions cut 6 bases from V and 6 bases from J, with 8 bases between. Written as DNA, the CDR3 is TGTGCCAGCAGCAGCGGGGATGGCTACACCTTC. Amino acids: CASSSGDGYTF.

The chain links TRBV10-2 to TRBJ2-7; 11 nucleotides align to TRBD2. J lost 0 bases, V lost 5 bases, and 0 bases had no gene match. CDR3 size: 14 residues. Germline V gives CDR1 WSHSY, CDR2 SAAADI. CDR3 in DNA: TGCGCCAGCAGTACTAGCGGGAGCTCCTACGAGCAGTACTTC. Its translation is CASSTSGSSYEQYF.

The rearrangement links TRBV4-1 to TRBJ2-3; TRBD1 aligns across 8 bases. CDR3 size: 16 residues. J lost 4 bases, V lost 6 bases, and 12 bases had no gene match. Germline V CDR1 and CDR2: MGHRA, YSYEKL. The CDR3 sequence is CASSSRGTGGSDTQYF. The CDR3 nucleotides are TGCGCCAGCAGTTCTAGGGGGACAGGCGGGTCAGATACGCAGTATTTT.

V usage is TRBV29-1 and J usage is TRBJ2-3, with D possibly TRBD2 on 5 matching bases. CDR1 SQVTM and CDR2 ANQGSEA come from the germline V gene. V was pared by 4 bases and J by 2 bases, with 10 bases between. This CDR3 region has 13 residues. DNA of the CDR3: TGCAGCGTTGCACGAGCGGTCACAGATACGCAGTATTTT. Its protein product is CSVARAVTDTQYF.

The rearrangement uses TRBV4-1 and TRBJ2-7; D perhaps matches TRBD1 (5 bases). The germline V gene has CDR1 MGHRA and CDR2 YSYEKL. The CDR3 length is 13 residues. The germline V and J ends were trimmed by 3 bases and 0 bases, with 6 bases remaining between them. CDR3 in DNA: TGCGCCAGCAGCCAGACAGTCTCCTACGAGCAGTACTTC. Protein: CASSQTVSYEQYF.

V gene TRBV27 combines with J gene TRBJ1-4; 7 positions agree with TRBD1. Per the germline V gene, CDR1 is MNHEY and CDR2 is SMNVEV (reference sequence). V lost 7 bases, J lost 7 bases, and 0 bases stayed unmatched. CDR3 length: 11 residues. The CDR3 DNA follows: TGTGCCAGCACAGGGGGTGAAAAACTGTTTTTT. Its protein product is CASTGGEKLFF.

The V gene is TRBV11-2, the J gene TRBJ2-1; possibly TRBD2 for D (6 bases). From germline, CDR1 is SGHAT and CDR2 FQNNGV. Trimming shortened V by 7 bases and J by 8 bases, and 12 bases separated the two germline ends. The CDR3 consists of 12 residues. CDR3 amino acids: CASTWGLDEQFF. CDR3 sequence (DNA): TGTGCCAGCACCTGGGGACTCGATGAGCAGTTCTTC.

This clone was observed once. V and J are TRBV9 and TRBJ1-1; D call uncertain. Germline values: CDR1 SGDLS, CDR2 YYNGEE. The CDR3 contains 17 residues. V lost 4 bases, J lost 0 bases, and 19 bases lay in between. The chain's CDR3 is CASSPPTGSELNTEAFF. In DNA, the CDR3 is TGTGCCAGCAGCCCACCGACGGGATCGGAACTGAACACTGAAGCTTTCTTT.